This TCR beta chain was sequenced in a study of T-cell reconstitution after alpha-beta-depleted transplantation in children. Points from the study as a whole: Newly generated T cells supplied most T-cell counts and diversity one year post-transplant. About two months after transplant, alpha-beta T cells reportedly came from several hundred expanded graft clones. TCRbeta diversity was high at day 60 in some patients (a result of surviving recipient T cells and thymic progenitors).

V lost 0 bases, J lost 0 bases, and 8 bases lay in between. Germline loops: CDR1 LGHNA, CDR2 YSLEER. This CDR3 contains 15 residues. Preparation of the TCRbeta library involved a method that used unique molecular identifiers. TCRdb processed the PCR reads anew with MiXCR; each CDR3 protein has one entry. Of about 280,000 distinct CDR3 sequences in the sample, under 14% are singletons; the top ten hold around a quarter. On this clonotype: Antigen: not known.

This clonotype was sampled from a male patient between 2 and 9 years old who had a stem cell transplant for chronic granulomatous disease, so the T cells may come from the graft donor. The gene calls are TRBV4-3 and TRBJ1-1; D not certain. The sequencing here drew on peripheral blood, taken 180 days after TCRalphabeta/CD19-depleted stem cell transplant. CDR3 residues: CASSQDWELNTEAFF. CDR3 nucleotides: TGCGCCAGCAGCCAAGATTGGGAATTGAACACTGAAGCTTTCTTT.